The present T cell receptor beta chain was sequenced within a study of T cells in Graves' hyperthyroidism and ophthalmopathy. The study's findings and limits: Stable hyperthyroidism and ophthalmopathy were separated using 13 V-J signatures.

For this clonotype: Its antigen is not identified.

The TCR beta CDR3 regions underwent amplification using RNA transcripts as the source. First-round RT-PCR targeting the TCR CDR3 was performed with the HTBI primer set. In TCRdb, the multiplex PCR reads were re-called with MiXCR into one record per CDR3 protein. Seen here are approximately 560,000 distinct CDR3 sequences, approximately 44% observed once, and the top ten hold approximately 8.2%. The source material was peripheral blood or thyroid tissue (not recorded which). This TCR came from a young woman with Graves' hyperthyroidism.

The CDR3 spells CASSLPRDRVPVRYEQYF. CDR3 DNA: TGTGCCAGCAGCTTACCACGGGACAGGGTTCCTGTTCGCTACGAGCAGTACTTC. This chain joins TRBV7-8 and TRBJ2-7, with 9 positions matching TRBD1. CDR1 and CDR2 from the germline V gene are SGHVS and FQNEAQ. The CDR3 runs to 18 residues. Germline trimming cut 2 bases from V and 3 bases from J; bases unmatched to any gene: 14.